Presented here are 18 T cell receptor beta chains from one specimen sequenced in a study of response to subunit inactivated influenza vaccine. TCRdb re-analysed the RT-PCR reads in MiXCR, keeping a single row per CDR3 protein. The profile shows 700,000 to 800,000 distinct CDR3 sequences, approximately 17% of them singletons. The material sequenced was PBMCs from blood, taken 5 days after vaccination. The receptors derive from a man in his forties or fifties who received an inactivated influenza vaccine.

This clonotype was detected a few times. The gene calls are TRBV6-5 and TRBJ2-3, with 8 bases lining up with TRBD1. After removal of 0 bases from V and 3 bases from J, the junction contained 11 bases not matched to a gene. The CDR3 consists of 18 residues. Germline V gene sequence: CDR1 MNHEY, CDR2 SVGAGI. CDR3 sequence reads: CASSYSGRGRVVTDTQYF. In DNA form, the CDR3 reads TGTGCCAGCAGTTACTCCGGCAGGGGGCGGGTGGTTACAGATACGCAGTATTTT.

The chain uses TRBV5-1 and TRBJ1-1, with D hard to call. The CDR3 is made up of 18 amino acids. Deletions cut 4 bases from V and 4 bases from J, with 26 bases between. CDR1 is SGHRS and CDR2 is YFSETQ in the germline V gene. The CDR3 nucleotides read TGCGCCAGCAGCCGACCCAAGGGTTTAAGGGATTTGGGCACTGAAGCTTTCTTT. The encoded protein is CASSRPKGLRDLGTEAFF.

The chain employs TRBV7-2 and TRBJ1-2; D might be TRBD1 (5 bases). Looked up from germline, CDR1 is SGHTA and CDR2 is FQGNSA. V was shortened by 5 bases and J by 2 bases, with 9 bases between the two germline ends. The CDR3 runs 13 residues. CDR3 DNA sequence: TGTGCCAGCAGCGACGACAGAAACTATGGCTACACCTTC. Its translation is CASSDDRNYGYTF.

This clonotype has just a few counts. The genes are TRBV4-2 and TRBJ1-4; D possibly corresponds to TRBD1 (5 bases). Germline V gene sequence: CDR1 LGHNA, CDR2 YNFKEQ. The V end was cut by 4 bases, the J end by 8 bases, with 17 bases between. The CDR3 length is 15 residues. The CDR3 DNA reads TGTGCCAGCAGCCTACAACAGGACCTGGGGGAAAAACTGTTTTTT. Protein: CASSLQQDLGEKLFF.

The chain links TRBV4-3 to TRBJ2-5, with D possibly matching TRBD1 (6 bases). There are 15 residues in the CDR3. Between the trimmed V and J ends, which lost 1 base and 4 bases, there was a span of 13 bases. Germline loops: CDR1 LGHNA, CDR2 YSLEER. The DNA for the CDR3 is TGCGCCAGCAGCCAAGGGCCCAGGGGAAGAGAGACCCAGTACTTC. Encoded protein: CASSQGPRGRETQYF.

In this sample, this clonotype turned up a few times. This chain joins TRBV20-1 and TRBJ2-1, with TRBD2 matching 13 bases. In germline, CDR1 is DFQATT, CDR2 SNEGSKA (reference sequence). V shed 8 bases, J shed 10 bases, and the junction held 11 bases outside the gene matches. The CDR3 has 14 amino acids. The CDR3 nucleotides are TGCAGTACTGGGACTAGCGGGGACCTGGGGGAGCAGTTCTTC. Amino acids: CSTGTSGDLGEQFF.

This clonotype was observed a handful of times. The chain uses TRBV20-1 and TRBJ2-2; the D is unclear. The CDR3 runs 15 residues. Between the trimmed V and J ends, which lost 3 bases and 4 bases, there was a span of 15 bases. The germline CDR1 and CDR2 sequences are DFQATT and SNEGSKA (reference sequence). The CDR3 DNA follows: TGCAGTGCTAGTCTGGGGTCCGTTACCACCGGGGAGCTGTTTTTT. It encodes CSASLGSVTTGELFF.

This clonotype has ten or more counts. The gene calls are TRBV29-1 and TRBJ1-1; D gene ambiguous. Germline V gene sequence: CDR1 SQVTM, CDR2 ANQGSEA. The CDR3 is 13 amino acids. Between the trimmed V and J ends, which lost 2 bases and 0 bases, there was a span of 7 bases. In DNA form, the CDR3 reads TGCAGCGTTGAACGGCGAATGAACACTGAAGCTTTCTTT. This sequence encodes CSVERRMNTEAFF.

This chain joins TRBV3-1 and TRBJ2-1, with 13 bases identical to TRBD2. CDR3 size: 19 residues. J lost 0 bases, V lost 4 bases, and 9 bases had no gene match. Germline V gives CDR1 LGHDT, CDR2 YNNKEL (reference sequence). The chain's CDR3 is CASSPTGTSGINSYNEQFF. The CDR3 region has the DNA TGTGCCAGCAGCCCCACCGGGACTAGCGGGATCAACTCCTACAATGAGCAGTTCTTC.

The V call is TRBV7-9, the J call TRBJ2-7, with 9 bases aligning to TRBD1. The trim removed 8 bases at V and 3 bases at J, leaving 11 bases unmatched. The germline V gene encodes CDR1 SEHNR and CDR2 FQNEAQ (reference sequence). This CDR3 comprises 15 residues. The CDR3 region has the DNA TGTGCCAGCGTGCCCCCCGGGACAGGGTTCTACGAGCAGTACTTC. Its translation: CASVPPGTGFYEQYF.

This clonotype came up a few times. The V and J genes are TRBV20-1 and TRBJ1-1; TRBD1 is a possible D gene (6 bases). The CDR3 contains 14 residues. Trimming took off 3 bases at V and 5 bases at J, with 16 bases between the two ends. The germline V gene encodes CDR1 DFQATT and CDR2 SNEGSKA (reference sequence). The chain's CDR3 is CSARKQGSRTEAFF. CDR3 nucleotide sequence: TGCAGTGCTAGGAAACAGGGTTCTCGTACTGAAGCTTTCTTT.

Ten or more counts support this clonotype. This chain links TRBV12-3 or TRBV12-4 with TRBJ2-2; 10 bases line up with TRBD2. Unmatched junction bases numbered 6, after V lost 7 bases and J lost 7 bases. The CDR3 totals 14 residues. The CDR3 DNA follows: TGTGCCAGCAAAATAGCGGGGGGACACGGGGAGCTGTTTTTT. Amino acids: CASKIAGGHGELFF.

This clonotype was found a few times. The CDR3 DNA is TGTGCCAGCAGTTACACAGGGATGGGGTTCACTGAAGCTTTCTTT. The encoded protein is CASSYTGMGFTEAFF. The rearrangement links TRBV6-2 or TRBV6-3 to TRBJ1-1; possible D gene TRBD1, 6 bases. The CDR3 totals 15 residues. Looked up from germline, CDR1 is MNHEY and CDR2 is SVGEGT. Trimming left V 2 bases short and J 4 bases short, with 14 bases between.

This clonotype was counted between two and nine times. The V gene is TRBV21-1, the J gene TRBJ1-3; the table's D gene call, TRBD1, was not cross checked with the DNA. TRBV21-1 is a documented pseudogene. This CDR3 contains 14 residues. DNA of the CDR3: TGTGCCAGCACTCTAGACAGGGCTGGAAACACCATATATTTT. Its protein product is CASTLDRAGNTIYF.

The chain joins TRBV30 to TRBJ2-6; D is unclear. The CDR3 length is 15 residues. Germline values: CDR1 GTSNPN, CDR2 SVGIG (reference sequence). Trimming left V 2 bases short and J 0 bases short, with 8 bases between. The CDR3 is CAWSPDGSGANVLTF. CDR3 DNA sequence: TGTGCCTGGAGTCCCGATGGCTCTGGGGCCAACGTCCTGACTTTC. The whole variable domain, remainder taken from reference TRBV30 and TRBJ2-6, is SQTIHQWPATLVQPVGSPLSLECTVEGTSNPNLYWYRQAAGRGLQLLFYSVGIGQISSEVPQNLSASRPQDRQFILSSKKLLLSDSGFYLCAWSPDGSGANVLTFGAGSRLTVL.

This clonotype appeared a few times. The rearrangement links TRBV18 to TRBJ2-7; 7 positions agree with TRBD1. This CDR3 has 15 amino acids. CDR1 and CDR2 (germline): KGHSH, LQKENI. V shed 5 bases and J 3 bases; nucleotides not matched to a gene: 10. CDR3 residues: CASSESSTGYYEQYF. The CDR3 coding sequence is TGTGCCAGCTCAGAATCCTCGACAGGGTACTACGAGCAGTACTTC.

There are a few counts of this clonotype. The chain uses TRBV7-9 and TRBJ2-7; D might be TRBD2 (5 bases). Trimming pared 1 base from V and 6 bases from J, leaving 7 bases between. The CDR3 sequence is 12 residues long. CDR1 is SEHNR and CDR2 is FQNEAQ in the germline V gene (reference sequence). The CDR3 is CASSLGTPEQYF. CDR3 DNA sequence: TGTGCCAGCAGCTTAGGGACTCCCGAGCAGTACTTC.

This clonotype was counted ten times or more. The J gene is TRBJ2-7, the V gene TRBV30; tentatively, D is TRBD2 (5 bases). Looked up from germline, CDR1 is GTSNPN and CDR2 is SVGIG (reference sequence). The V and J ends lost 4 bases and 2 bases respectively, with 12 bases between them. The CDR3 extends over 13 amino acids. The CDR3, as DNA: TGTGCCTGGAAGGACTTTTCGACCTACGAGCAGTACTTC. Amino acid sequence: CAWKDFSTYEQYF.